This T cell receptor (beta chain) was sequenced in a study of blood T cell repertoires in COVID-19. Overall study: The samples span acute and convalescent COVID-19 from the United States, Italy and Spain. The cDNA or gDNA used as material had been derived from T cells, B-cell-depleted T cells, or PBMCs.

CDR1 MGHRA and CDR2 YSYEKL come from the germline V gene. Trimming shortened V by 3 bases and J by 0 bases, and 7 bases separated the two germline ends. The CDR3 is 14 residues long. Original processing methods: Estimation of nucleated cell counts was performed using reference gene primer amplification. This table comes from immunoSEQ multiplex PCR, and its TCRdb copy is limited to in-frame clones, with some not included. V and J calls and clone size follow that table, whereas D and trimming were derived from the DNA. The top ten clones hold approximately 13% of a sample with 110,000 or so clones, about 85% of them seen once.

Sequencing input: peripheral blood. The origin of this receptor is a human donor in a cohort sampled during active COVID-19. V and J are TRBV4-1 and TRBJ2-3; tentative D call: TRBD1 (5 bases). CDR3 DNA: TGCGCCAGCAGCCAGGGGCCCAGCACAGATACGCAGTATTTT. Protein: CASSQGPSTDTQYF.